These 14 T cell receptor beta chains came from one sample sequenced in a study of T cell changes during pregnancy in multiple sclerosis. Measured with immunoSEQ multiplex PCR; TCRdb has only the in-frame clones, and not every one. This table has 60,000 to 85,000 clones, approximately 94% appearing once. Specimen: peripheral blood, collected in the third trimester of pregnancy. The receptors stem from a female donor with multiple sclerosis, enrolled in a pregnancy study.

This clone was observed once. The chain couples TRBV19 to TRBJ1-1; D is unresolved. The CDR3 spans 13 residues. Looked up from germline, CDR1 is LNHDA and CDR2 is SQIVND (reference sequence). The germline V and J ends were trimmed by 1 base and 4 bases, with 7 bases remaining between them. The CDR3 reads CASSIVHGTEAFF. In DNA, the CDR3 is TGTGCCAGTAGTATAGTCCACGGCACTGAAGCTTTCTTT.

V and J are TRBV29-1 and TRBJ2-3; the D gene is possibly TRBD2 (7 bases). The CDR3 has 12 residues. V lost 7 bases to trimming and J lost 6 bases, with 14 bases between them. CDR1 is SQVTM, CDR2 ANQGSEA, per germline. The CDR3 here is CSAERGGDTQYF. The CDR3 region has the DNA TGCAGCGCCGAAAGGGGGGGGGATACGCAGTATTTT.

The CDR3 protein is CASSLSNRGTEAFF. The CDR3 nucleotides are TGTGCCAGCAGCTTATCCAACAGGGGCACTGAAGCTTTCTTT. V usage is TRBV5-4 and J usage is TRBJ1-1; 7 positions match TRBD1. V dropped 2 bases and J dropped 4; count of bases not matched to a gene: 5. This CDR3 is 14 amino acids long. Germline assignment: CDR1 SGHNT and CDR2 YYREEE (reference sequence).

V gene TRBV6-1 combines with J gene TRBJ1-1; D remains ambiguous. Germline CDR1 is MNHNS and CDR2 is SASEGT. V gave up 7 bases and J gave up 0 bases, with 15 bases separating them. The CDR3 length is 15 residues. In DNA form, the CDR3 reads TGTGCCAGCACGGCAGCTACTACGATGAACACTGAAGCTTTCTTT. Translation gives CASTAATTMNTEAFF.

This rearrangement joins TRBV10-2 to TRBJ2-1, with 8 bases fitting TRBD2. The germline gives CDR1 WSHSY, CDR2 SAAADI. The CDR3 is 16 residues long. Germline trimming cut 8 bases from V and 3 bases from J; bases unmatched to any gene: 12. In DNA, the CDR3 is TGCGCCAGCGTTGGGTCCGGGGGGGCGGGCTACAATGAGCAGTTCTTC. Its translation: CASVGSGGAGYNEQFF.

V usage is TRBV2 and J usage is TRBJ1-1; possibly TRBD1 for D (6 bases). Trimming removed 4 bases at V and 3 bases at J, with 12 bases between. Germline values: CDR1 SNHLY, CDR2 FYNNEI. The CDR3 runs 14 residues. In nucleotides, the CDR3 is TGTGCCAGCAGTGGGGGGACATATCACACTGAAGCTTTCTTT. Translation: CASSGGTYHTEAFF.

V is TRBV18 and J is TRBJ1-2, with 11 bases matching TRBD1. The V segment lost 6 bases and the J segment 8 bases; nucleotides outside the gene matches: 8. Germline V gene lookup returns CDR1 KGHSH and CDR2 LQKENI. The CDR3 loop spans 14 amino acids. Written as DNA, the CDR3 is TGTGCCAGCTCTCCCGGACAGGGGGCTGAGGGCTACACCTTC. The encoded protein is CASSPGQGAEGYTF.

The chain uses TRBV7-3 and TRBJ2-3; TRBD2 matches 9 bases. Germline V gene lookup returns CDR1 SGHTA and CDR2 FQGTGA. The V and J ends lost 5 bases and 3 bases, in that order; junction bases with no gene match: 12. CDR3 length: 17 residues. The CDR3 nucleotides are TGTGCCAGCAGCCCGACCAGACCGAGCGGGGGGACAGATACGCAGTATTTT. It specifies CASSPTRPSGGTDTQYF.

The CDR3 nucleotides are TGTGCCAGCAGCCTCGAACAGGTCACCGGGGAGCTGTTTTTT. Its protein product is CASSLEQVTGELFF. This chain uses TRBV6-5 with TRBJ2-2, with D possibly TRBD1 on 5 matching bases. CDR3 size: 14 residues. Germline V gene sequence: CDR1 MNHEY, CDR2 SVGAGI. The germline V and J ends were trimmed by 6 bases and 4 bases, with 12 bases remaining between them.

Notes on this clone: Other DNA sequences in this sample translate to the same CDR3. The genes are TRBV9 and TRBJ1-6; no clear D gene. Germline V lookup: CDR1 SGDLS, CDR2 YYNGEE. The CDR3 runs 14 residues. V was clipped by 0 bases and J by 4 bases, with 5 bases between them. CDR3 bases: TGTGCCAGCAGCGTAGGGCAGTATAATTCACCCCTCCACTTT. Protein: CASSVGQYNSPLHF.

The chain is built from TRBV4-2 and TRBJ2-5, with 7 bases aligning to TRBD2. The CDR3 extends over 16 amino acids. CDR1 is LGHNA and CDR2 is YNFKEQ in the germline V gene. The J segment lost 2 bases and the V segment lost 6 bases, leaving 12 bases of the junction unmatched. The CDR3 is CASSPRSTSLQETQYF. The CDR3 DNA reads TGTGCCAGCAGTCCAAGGTCGACTAGCTTACAAGAGACCCAGTACTTC.

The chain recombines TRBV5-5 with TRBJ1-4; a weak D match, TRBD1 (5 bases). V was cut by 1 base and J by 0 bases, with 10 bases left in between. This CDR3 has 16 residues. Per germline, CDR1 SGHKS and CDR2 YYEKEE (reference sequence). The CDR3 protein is CASSLYETATNEKLFF. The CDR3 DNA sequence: TGTGCCAGCAGCTTGTATGAGACAGCAACTAATGAAAAACTGTTTTTT.

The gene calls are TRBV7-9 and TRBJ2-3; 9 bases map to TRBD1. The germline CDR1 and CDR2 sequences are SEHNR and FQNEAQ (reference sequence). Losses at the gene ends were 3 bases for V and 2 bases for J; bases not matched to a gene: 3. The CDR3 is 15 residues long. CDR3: CASSLGQGDTDTQYF. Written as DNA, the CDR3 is TGTGCCAGCAGCTTGGGACAGGGAGACACAGATACGCAGTATTTT.

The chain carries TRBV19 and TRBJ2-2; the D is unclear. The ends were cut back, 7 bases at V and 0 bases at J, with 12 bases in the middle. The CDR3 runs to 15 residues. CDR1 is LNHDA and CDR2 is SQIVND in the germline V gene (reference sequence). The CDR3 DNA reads TGTGCCAGTAACGGAGAACCCACGAACACCGGGGAGCTGTTTTTT. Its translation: CASNGEPTNTGELFF.